The following is a T cell receptor beta chain sequence with its context. Sequencing was performed with immunoSEQ multiplex PCR; in TCRdb, only in-frame clones are kept and a portion is missing. The data show a few hundred thousand clones, about 74% seen once. The CDR3 is 14 residues long. Germline loops: CDR1 SQVTM, CDR2 ANQGSEA. The ends were cut back, 7 bases at V and 0 bases at J, with 12 bases in the middle. This specimen comes from a study of shared clonotypes between healthy human individuals. The study drew its donors from healthy HIV-negative adults without recent acute infections or vaccinations.

The clonotype was recovered from a middle-aged woman in good health. Some clones in this sample may be carry-over from other donors' samples. The sequenced sample consisted of PBMCs. This rearrangement joins TRBV29-1 to TRBJ2-2; D call uncertain. This CDR3 reads CSAKDYPNTGELFF. The CDR3, as DNA: TGCAGCGCTAAAGATTATCCGAACACCGGGGAGCTGTTTTTT.